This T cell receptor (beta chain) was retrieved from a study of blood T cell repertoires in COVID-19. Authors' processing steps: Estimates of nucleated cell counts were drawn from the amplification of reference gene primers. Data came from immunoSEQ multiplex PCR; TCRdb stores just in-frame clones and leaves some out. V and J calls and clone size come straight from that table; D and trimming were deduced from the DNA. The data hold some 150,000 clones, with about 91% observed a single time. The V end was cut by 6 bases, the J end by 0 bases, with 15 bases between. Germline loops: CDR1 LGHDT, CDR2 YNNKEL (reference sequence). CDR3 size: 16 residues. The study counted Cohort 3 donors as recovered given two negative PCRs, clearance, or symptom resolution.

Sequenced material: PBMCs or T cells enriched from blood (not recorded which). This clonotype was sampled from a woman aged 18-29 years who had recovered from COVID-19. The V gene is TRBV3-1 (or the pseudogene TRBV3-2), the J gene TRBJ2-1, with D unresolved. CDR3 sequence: CASSHTRVISYNEQFF. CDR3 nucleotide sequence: TGTGCCAGCAGTCATACCCGGGTCATCTCCTACAATGAGCAGTTCTTC.